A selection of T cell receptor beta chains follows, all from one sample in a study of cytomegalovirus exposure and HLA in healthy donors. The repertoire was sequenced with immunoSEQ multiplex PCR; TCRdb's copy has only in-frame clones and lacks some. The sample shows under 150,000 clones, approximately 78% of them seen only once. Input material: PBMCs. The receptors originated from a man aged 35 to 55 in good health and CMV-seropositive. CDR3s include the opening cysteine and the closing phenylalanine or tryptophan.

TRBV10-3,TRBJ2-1,CAISESPRGGQFF
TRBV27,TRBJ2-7,CASSPRLAGTGYEQYF
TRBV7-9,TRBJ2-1,CASSLRYNEQFF
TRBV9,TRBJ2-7,CASSPISGTAAYEQYF
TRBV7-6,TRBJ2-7,CASSLLGGQGVLSSYEQYF
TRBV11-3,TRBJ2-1,CASSRDRGPYNEQFF
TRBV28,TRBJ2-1,CASSSLDSPTNNEQFF
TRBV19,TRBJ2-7,CASTPGTGGEQYF
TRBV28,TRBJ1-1,CASSSTTPRGSEAFF
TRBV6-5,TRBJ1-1,CASSYSKLNTEAFF
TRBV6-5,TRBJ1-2,CASSYTDRGLEGYTF
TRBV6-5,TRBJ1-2,CASSYGQVLGYGYTF
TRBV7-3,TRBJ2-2,CASSLYSGELFF
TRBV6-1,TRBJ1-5,CASSEPIGGQPQHF
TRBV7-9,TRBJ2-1,CASSYTTTQGASYNEQFF
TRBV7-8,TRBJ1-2,CASSTRNTGTGIYGYTF
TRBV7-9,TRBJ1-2,CASSSQLGGWAYTF
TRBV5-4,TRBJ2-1,CASSSTSGRSDEQFF
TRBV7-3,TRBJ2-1,CASSPQGFDGEQFF
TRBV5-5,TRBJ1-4,CASSLLPTNEKLFF
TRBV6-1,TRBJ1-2,CASSYGGYGYTF
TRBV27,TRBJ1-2,CASSLSLTGSGYTF
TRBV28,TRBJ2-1,CATIKGQGNNEQFF
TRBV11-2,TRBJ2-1,CASSPRLAGIYNEQFF
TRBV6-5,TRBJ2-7,CASRINSGGTYEQYF
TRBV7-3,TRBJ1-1,CASSLMVVRNTEAFF
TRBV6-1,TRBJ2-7,CASKASEIYEQYF
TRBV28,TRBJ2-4,CASRRRSGRRGNIQYF
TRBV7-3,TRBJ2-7,CASSRGTSGRIEDEQYF
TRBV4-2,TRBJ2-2,CASSPLAGQMDTGELFF
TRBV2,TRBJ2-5,CASGRQRETQYF
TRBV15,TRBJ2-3,CATSRAPDRAFNTDTQYF
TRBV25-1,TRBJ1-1,CASRQTGGTEAFF
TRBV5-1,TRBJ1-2,CASSSGTGNYGYTF
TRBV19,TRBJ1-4,CASRDTSWGLNEKLFF
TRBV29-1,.,CSVEGGRDYEQYF